This T cell receptor beta chain was identified during a study of response to subunit inactivated influenza vaccine. MiXCR, run by TCRdb on the RT-PCR reads, gives a single entry per CDR3 protein. The profile covers 750,000 to 850,000 distinct CDR3 sequences, with about 18% appearing a single time and around 9.9% taken by the ten largest. As to this clonotype: The target antigen is unknown.

The junction had 11 bases not matched to a gene; V was cut back by 6 bases and J by 0 bases. This CDR3 has 18 amino acids. Germline CDR1 is MNHEY and CDR2 is SVGEGT. Whole-study results and caveats: Authors suggested seasonal influenza vaccinations each recruit few new T cells.

This material consisted of PBMCs from blood, taken less than 6 days after vaccination. This chain joins TRBV6-2 or TRBV6-3 and TRBJ1-2; 12 bases agree with TRBD1. The source of this sequence is a man aged 45 to 65 who received an inactivated influenza vaccine. In DNA, the CDR3 is TGTGCCAGCAGCAAACAACTGGGGACAGGGGGCGCTAACTATGGCTACACCTTC. This codes for CASSKQLGTGGANYGYTF.